The present T cell receptor beta chain was sequenced within a study of yellow fever vaccine responses in identical twins. The CDR3 covers 15 residues. Germline-derived CDR1 and CDR2 are SQVTM and ANQGSEA. V dropped 5 bases and J dropped 2 bases, with 18 bases sitting between them. MiXCR was run by TCRdb on the RT-PCR reads, yielding one entry per CDR3 protein. The data hold about 18,000 distinct CDR3 sequences, with roughly three fifths observed a single time. A remark on this clonotype: Antigen: not known.

Study-wide points: Twins' T cell vaccine responses reportedly looked partly convergent, partly personalized.

Source: T cells from blood (PBMCs), unsorted or a sorted subset (not recorded which), taken before or after yellow fever vaccination (not recorded which). The chain uses TRBV29-1 and TRBJ2-5; TRBD1 might be the D (6 bases). The receptor was isolated from a woman aged 18-29 years who received the yellow fever vaccine. The CDR3 is CSVRQDPGGQETQYF. In DNA, the CDR3 is TGCAGCGTTCGACAGGACCCTGGAGGACAAGAGACCCAGTACTTC.